This TCR beta chain was profiled in a study of cytomegalovirus exposure and HLA in healthy donors. This CDR3 comprises 16 residues. Germline CDR1 and CDR2: LGHNA and YSLEER. The V end was cut by 3 bases, the J end by 2 bases, with 16 bases between. The study ran its PCR with 60 Vbeta and 13 Jbeta primers. Only in-frame clones appear in the TCRdb table, and some are missing; sequencing was by immunoSEQ multiplex PCR. The sample includes roughly 150,000 clones, about 72% of them seen just once. The sequencing sample was made of PBMCs. The V call is TRBV4-3, the J call TRBJ2-5, with D tentatively TRBD1 (6 bases). This receptor was obtained from a man in his fifties or sixties in good health and CMV-seropositive. The CDR3 DNA follows: TGCGCCAGCAGCCAGGGATCGATGGGGGCGCAAGAGACCCAGTACTTC. This sequence encodes CASSQGSMGAQETQYF.